The T cell receptor beta chain under discussion was sequenced for a study of cytomegalovirus exposure and HLA in healthy donors. Amplification used 60 Vbeta primers and 13 Jbeta primers. The method was immunoSEQ multiplex PCR; TCRdb's version includes in-frame clones alone and lacks a portion of them. The sample lists hundreds of thousands of clones; 82% were seen once. Study-wide results and caveats: Within an earlier analysis, most TCR beta V segments proved productive either about 87% or about 30% of the time.

In the case of this clone: The antigen remains undetermined.

V lost 0 bases and J lost 6, with 23 bases in between. The CDR3 is made up of 18 amino acids. Germline CDR1 reads SGDLS; CDR2 reads YYNGEE. Input material: PBMCs. The chain links TRBV9 to TRBJ2-3, with D possibly TRBD2 on 6 matching bases. This receptor was obtained from a man aged 40-49 years in good health and CMV-seropositive. The CDR3 sequence is CASSVEAGVGRSRDTQYF. DNA for the CDR3: TGTGCCAGCAGCGTAGAAGCCGGCGTCGGGAGAAGCCGGGATACGCAGTATTTT.